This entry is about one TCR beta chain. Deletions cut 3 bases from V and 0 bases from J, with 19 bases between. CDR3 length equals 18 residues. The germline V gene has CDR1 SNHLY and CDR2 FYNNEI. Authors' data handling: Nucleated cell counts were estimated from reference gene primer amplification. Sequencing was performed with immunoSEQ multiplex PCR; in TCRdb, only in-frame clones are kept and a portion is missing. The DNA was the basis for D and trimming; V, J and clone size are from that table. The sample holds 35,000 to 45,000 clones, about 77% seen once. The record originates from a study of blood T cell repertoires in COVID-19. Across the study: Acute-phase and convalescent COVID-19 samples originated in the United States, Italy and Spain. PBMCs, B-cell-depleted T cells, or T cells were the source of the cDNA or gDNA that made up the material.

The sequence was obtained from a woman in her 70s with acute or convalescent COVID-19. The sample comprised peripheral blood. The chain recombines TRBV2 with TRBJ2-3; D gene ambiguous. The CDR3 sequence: CASSDGNVWAGSTDTQYF. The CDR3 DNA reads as TGTGCCAGCAGTGATGGTAATGTTTGGGCAGGTAGCACAGATACGCAGTATTTT.